The TCR beta chain under discussion was sequenced for a study of T cells after yellow fever vaccination. Study-level background: Low-cell-number fractions were prepared with SMART-Seq v4 Ultra Low Input.

Via MiXCR, TCRdb re-called the 5' RACE reads, giving one row per CDR3 protein. The sample shows some 120,000 distinct CDR3 sequences, roughly 9% of them seen only once. Notes on the study in general: Some clonotypes, a small share, were shared between CD4 and CD8 compartments.

Notes on this clonotype: Antigen unknown.

The length of the CDR3 is 16 residues. Germline trimming cut 4 bases from V and 0 bases from J; bases unmatched to any gene: 4. Looked up from germline, CDR1 is WSHSY and CDR2 is SAAADI. The material was CD8+ T cells sorted from PBMCs, obtained on the day of the yellow fever booster vaccination. The sequence came from a man in his late teens or twenties who received the YFV17D yellow fever vaccine. The chain joins TRBV10-2 to TRBJ2-1, with 9 bases identical to TRBD2. The CDR3 loop is CASSVSGGSSYNEQFF. The CDR3 bases are TGCGCCAGCAGTGTCAGCGGGGGGTCCTCCTACAATGAGCAGTTCTTC.